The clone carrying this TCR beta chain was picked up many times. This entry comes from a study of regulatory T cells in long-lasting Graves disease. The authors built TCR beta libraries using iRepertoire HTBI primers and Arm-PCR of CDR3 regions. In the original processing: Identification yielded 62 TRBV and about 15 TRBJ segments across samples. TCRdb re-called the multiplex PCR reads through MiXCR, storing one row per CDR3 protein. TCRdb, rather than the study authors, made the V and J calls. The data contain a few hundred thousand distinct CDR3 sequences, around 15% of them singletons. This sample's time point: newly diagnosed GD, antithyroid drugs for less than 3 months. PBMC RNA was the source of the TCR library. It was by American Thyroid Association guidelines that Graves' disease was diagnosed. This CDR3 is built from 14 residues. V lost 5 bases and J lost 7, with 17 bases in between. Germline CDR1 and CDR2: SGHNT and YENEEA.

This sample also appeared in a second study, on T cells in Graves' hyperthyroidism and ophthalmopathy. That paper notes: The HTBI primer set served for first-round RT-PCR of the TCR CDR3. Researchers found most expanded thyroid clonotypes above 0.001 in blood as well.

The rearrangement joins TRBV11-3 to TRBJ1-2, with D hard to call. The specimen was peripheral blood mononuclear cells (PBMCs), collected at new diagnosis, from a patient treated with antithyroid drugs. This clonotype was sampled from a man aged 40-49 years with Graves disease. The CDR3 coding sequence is TGTGCCAGCAGCAAAGAGCCCGCCGAGGTTGGCTACACCTTC. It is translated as CASSKEPAEVGYTF.